This TCR beta chain was obtained from a study of blood T cell repertoires in COVID-19. Only in-frame clones appear in the TCRdb table, and some are missing; sequencing was by immunoSEQ multiplex PCR. The sample lists about 80,000 clones, roughly 80% occurring once. Per germline, CDR1 LGHNA and CDR2 YNFKEQ. The CDR3 is 19 residues long. V lost 4 bases and J lost 3; bases outside the gene matches: 14. In this sample, this clone turned up a few times. This receptor was obtained from a woman in her 70s with acute or convalescent COVID-19. Sequencing was carried out using peripheral blood. The chain uses TRBV4-2 and TRBJ2-2; 10 bases align to TRBD1. In nucleotides, the CDR3 is TGTGCCAGCAGCCCCCGAGCCCCGGGACAGGGGTCCCACACCGGGGAGCTGTTTTTT. Protein sequence: CASSPRAPGQGSHTGELFF.